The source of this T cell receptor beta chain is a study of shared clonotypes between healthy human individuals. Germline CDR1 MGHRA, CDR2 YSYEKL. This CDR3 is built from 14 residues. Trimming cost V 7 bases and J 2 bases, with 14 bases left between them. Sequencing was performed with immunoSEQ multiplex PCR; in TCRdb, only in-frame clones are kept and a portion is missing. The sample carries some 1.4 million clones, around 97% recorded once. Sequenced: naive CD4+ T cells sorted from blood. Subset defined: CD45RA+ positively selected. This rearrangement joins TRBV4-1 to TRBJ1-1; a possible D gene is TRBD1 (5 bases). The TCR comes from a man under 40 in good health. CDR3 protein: CASTGGDPNTEAFF. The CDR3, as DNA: TGCGCCAGCACCGGAGGGGACCCCAACACTGAAGCTTTCTTT.